There are a few counts of the clone carrying this T cell receptor (beta chain). This sample stems from a study of T-cell memory formation after mild COVID-19. TCRdb passed the 5' RACE reads through MiXCR, listing each CDR3 protein once. Seen here are under 650,000 distinct CDR3 sequences, roughly 18% observed once, and the top ten hold around 12%. The CDR3 runs to 12 residues. The chain recombines TRBV12-3 or TRBV12-4 with TRBJ1-2; 9 positions agree with TRBD1. This sequence was found in an adult woman who had mild COVID-19 (a few samples of this study predate the infection). Cell type and time point are not known. The source material was PBMCs or a T cell subset sorted from them (not recorded which). The CDR3 protein is CVGRDRVYGYTF. CDR3 DNA: TGTGTCGGCAGGGACAGGGTCTATGGCTACACCTTC.